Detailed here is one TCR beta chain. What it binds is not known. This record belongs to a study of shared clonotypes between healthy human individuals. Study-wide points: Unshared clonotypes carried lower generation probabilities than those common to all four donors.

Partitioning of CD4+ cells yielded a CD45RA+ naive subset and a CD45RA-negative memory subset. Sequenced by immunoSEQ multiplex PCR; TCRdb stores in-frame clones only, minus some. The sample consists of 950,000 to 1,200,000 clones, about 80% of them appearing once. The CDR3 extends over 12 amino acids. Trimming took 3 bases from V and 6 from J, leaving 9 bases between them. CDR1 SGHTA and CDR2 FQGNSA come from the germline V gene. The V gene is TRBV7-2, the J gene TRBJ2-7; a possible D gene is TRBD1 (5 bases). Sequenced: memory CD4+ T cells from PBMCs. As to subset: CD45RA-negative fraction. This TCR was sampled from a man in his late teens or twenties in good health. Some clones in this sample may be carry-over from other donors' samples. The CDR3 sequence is CASSFQGTEQYF. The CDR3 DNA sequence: TGTGCCAGCAGCTTCCAGGGCACCGAGCAGTACTTC.